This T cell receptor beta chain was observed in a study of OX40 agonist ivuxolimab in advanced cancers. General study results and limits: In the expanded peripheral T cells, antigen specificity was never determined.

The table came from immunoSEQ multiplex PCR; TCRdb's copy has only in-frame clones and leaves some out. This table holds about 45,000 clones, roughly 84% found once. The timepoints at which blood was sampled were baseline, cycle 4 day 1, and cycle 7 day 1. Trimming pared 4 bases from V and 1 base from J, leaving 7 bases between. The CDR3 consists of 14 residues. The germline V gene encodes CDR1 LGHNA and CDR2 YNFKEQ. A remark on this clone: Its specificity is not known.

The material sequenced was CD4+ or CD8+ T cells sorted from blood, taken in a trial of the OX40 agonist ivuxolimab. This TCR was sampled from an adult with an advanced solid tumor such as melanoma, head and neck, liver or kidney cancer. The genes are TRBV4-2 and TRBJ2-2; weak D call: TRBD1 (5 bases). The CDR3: CASSPGMNTGELFF. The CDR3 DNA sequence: TGTGCCAGCAGCCCAGGGATGAACACCGGGGAGCTGTTTTTT.